This T cell receptor (beta chain) derives from a study of T-cell reconstitution after alpha-beta-depleted transplantation in children. General study points: Some patients showed high day-60 TCRbeta diversity, which derived from surviving recipient T cells and thymic progenitors. Expanded graft clones numbering several hundred reportedly gave rise to alpha-beta T cells about two months after transplant. It was newly produced T cells that mostly accounted for T-cell counts and diversity one year after transplant.

This clonotype has only a few counts. No antigen is known for it. CDR1 MNHEY and CDR2 SVGAGI come from the germline V gene. The CDR3 sequence is 15 residues long. Unmatched junction bases numbered 3, after V lost 0 bases and J lost 9 bases. Unique molecular identifiers were built into the TCRbeta library. Each CDR3 protein is one row after TCRdb ran MiXCR on the PCR reads. The table has about 210,000 distinct CDR3 sequences, 17% seen once. This material consisted of PBMCs, mostly from graft donor cells, taken 360 days after TCRalphabeta/CD19-depleted stem cell transplant. This clonotype was obtained from a male patient aged 2-10 years who had a stem cell transplant for acute lymphoblastic leukemia, so the T cells may come from the graft donor. The rearrangement joins TRBV6-5 to TRBJ1-6; 9 bases match TRBD1. The CDR3 sequence is CASSYSRDRVSPLHF. Written as DNA, the CDR3 is TGTGCCAGCAGTTACTCCCGGGACAGGGTTTCACCCCTCCACTTT.